The clone carrying this TCR beta chain appeared many times. The target antigen is unknown. These data originate in a study of regulatory T cells in long-lasting Graves disease. Study-level background: Persistent cases were those of Graves' disease that involved over 5 years of antithyroid drugs with positive TSH receptor antibodies. Study-level points and caveats: Newly diagnosed disease favored TRBV20-1 and TRBJ2-1 over persistent disease.

Relying on iRepertoire HTBI primers and Arm-PCR of CDR3 regions, the team built TCR beta libraries. One entry per CDR3 protein results from TCRdb running MiXCR on the multiplex PCR reads. The sample records around 400,000 distinct CDR3 sequences, 21% being singletons. Noted time point: persistent/refractory GD, antithyroid drugs over 5 years with positive TRAb. PBMC RNA was the source of the TCR library. Patient provenance is recorded as an endocrinology department in Xi'an, China. The CDR3 consists of 15 residues. Germline V gene data show CDR1 as MDHEN and CDR2 as SYDVKM. The junction had 7 bases not matched to a gene; V was cut back by 6 bases and J by 0 bases.

This TCR derives from a female donor with Graves disease. The starting material was peripheral blood mononuclear cells (PBMCs), obtained when the disease was refractory, from a patient treated with antithyroid drugs. The rearrangement uses TRBV28 and TRBJ1-1, with TRBD1 matching 7 bases. This chain's CDR3 is CASSRRQGLNTEAFF. In nucleotides, the CDR3 is TGTGCCAGCAGCCGCCGACAGGGACTGAACACTGAAGCTTTCTTT.